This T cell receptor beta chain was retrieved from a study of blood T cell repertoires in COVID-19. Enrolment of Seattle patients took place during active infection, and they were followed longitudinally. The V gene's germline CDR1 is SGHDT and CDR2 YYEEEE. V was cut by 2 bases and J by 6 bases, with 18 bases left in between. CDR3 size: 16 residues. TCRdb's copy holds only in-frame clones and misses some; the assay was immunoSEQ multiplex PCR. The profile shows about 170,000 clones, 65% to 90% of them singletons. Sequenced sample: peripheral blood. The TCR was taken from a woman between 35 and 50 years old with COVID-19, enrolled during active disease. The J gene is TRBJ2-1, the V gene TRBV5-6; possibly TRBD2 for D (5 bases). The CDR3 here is CASSFLNSVGVNEQFF. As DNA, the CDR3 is TGTGCCAGCAGCTTCCTAAATAGCGTCGGGGTCAATGAGCAGTTCTTC.